The rows below give T cell receptor beta chains drawn from one sample of a study of shared clonotypes between healthy human individuals. This table comes from immunoSEQ multiplex PCR, and its TCRdb copy is limited to in-frame clones, with some not included. Of a few million clones in the sample, roughly 92% were seen once. Sequences were obtained from naive CD4+ T cells sorted from blood. The receptors stem from a man aged 18 to 35 in good health. Each CDR3 is given with its conserved first and last residue. The order of the fields is CDR3 length, J gene, clone size, D gene, V gene, CDR3 DNA, CDR3 protein. A D gene is named only where the DNA matches it firmly. Size values are once, few and many counts, or a class for expanded clones, and some rows have none.

length: 15
J: TRBJ2-5
size: -
D: -
V: TRBV2
DNA: TGTGCCAGCAGTGAAGTGCTAGCCCAAAGGGGGACCCAGTACTTC
CDR3: CASSEVLAQRGTQYF

length: 15
J: TRBJ2-1
size: -
D: TRBD2
V: TRBV19
DNA: TGTGCCAGTAGTATTCTAGCGGGAGTCCCTAATGAGCAGTTCTTC
CDR3: CASSILAGVPNEQFF

length: 15
J: TRBJ1-2
size: -
D: TRBD1
V: TRBV27
DNA: TGTGCCAGCAGGCAAGGGACAGGGGGTATTTATGGCTACACCTTC
CDR3: CASRQGTGGIYGYTF

length: 15
J: TRBJ2-4
size: once
D: -
V: TRBV28
DNA: TGTGCCAGCACCCCAGGGGTCCTAGCCAAAAACATTCAGTACTTC
CDR3: CASTPGVLAKNIQYF

length: 17
J: TRBJ2-1
size: once
D: -
V: TRBV18
DNA: TGTGCCAGCTCACCCAGCCGTGGGGGCCAAATCTACAATGAGCAGTTCTTC
CDR3: CASSPSRGGQIYNEQFF

length: 15
J: TRBJ1-4
size: -
D: -
V: TRBV6-6
DNA: TGTGCCAGCAGTTACGACGGATCGGGCAATGAAAAACTGTTTTTT
CDR3: CASSYDGSGNEKLFF

length: 16
J: TRBJ2-2
size: -
D: TRBD1
V: TRBV4-3
DNA: TGCGCCAGCAGCCCCCGACAGGGGGCCATCACCGGGGAGCTGTTTTTT
CDR3: CASSPRQGAITGELFF

length: 14
J: TRBJ2-3
size: -
D: TRBD1
V: TRBV7-9
DNA: TGTGCCAGCAGCAAGGGACAGGGGGTGGATACGCAGTATTTT
CDR3: CASSKGQGVDTQYF

length: 14
J: TRBJ1-3
size: -
D: -
V: TRBV10-3
DNA: TGTGCCATCAGTGAAAGTCAACCTATGGACACCATATATTTT
CDR3: CAISESQPMDTIYF

length: 12
J: TRBJ1-2
size: -
D: -
V: TRBV5-8
DNA: TGTGCCAGCAGCAGGGGTTCCGGAGGCTACACCTTC
CDR3: CASSRGSGGYTF

length: 17
J: TRBJ1-2
size: -
D: -
V: TRBV9
DNA: TGTGCCAGCAGCGTAGGAGGTTCCCAGCCAGCTAACTATGGCTACACCTTC
CDR3: CASSVGGSQPANYGYTF

length: 11
J: TRBJ1-1
size: -
D: -
V: TRBV5-1
DNA: TGCGCCAGCACTTCGGGGGTAGAAGCTTTCTTT
CDR3: CASTSGVEAFF

length: 16
J: TRBJ2-7
size: -
D: TRBD1
V: TRBV5-1
DNA: TGCGCCAGCAGCTTGACGGCTGGGACAGGGAACTACGAGCAGTACTTC
CDR3: CASSLTAGTGNYEQYF

length: 15
J: TRBJ1-5
size: -
D: TRBD1
V: TRBV19
DNA: TGTGCCAGTAGCCGGAACAGGGGGCCCAATCAGCCCCAGCATTTT
CDR3: CASSRNRGPNQPQHF

length: 10
J: TRBJ2-7
size: -
D: -
V: TRBV6-4
DNA: TGTGCCAGCAGTGACCACGAGCAGTACTTC
CDR3: CASSDHEQYF

length: 13
J: TRBJ2-7
size: -
D: TRBD2
V: TRBV29-1
DNA: TGCAGCGTGGGAGCGGGAGGGTCCTACGAGCAGTACTTC
CDR3: CSVGAGGSYEQYF

length: 15
J: TRBJ1-5
size: -
D: -
V: TRBV7-2
DNA: TGTGCCAGCAGCCCCGGAGGGTTCGGCAATCAGCCCCAGCATTTT
CDR3: CASSPGGFGNQPQHF

length: 14
J: TRBJ2-2
size: -
D: TRBD1
V: TRBV5-1
DNA: TGCGCCAGCAGCTCACAGGGGGGAACCGGGGAGCTGTTTTTT
CDR3: CASSSQGGTGELFF

length: 15
J: TRBJ2-5
size: -
D: -
V: TRBV9
DNA: TGTGCCAGCAGCGTAGGAGTTGGGGCGGGGGAGACCCAGTACTTC
CDR3: CASSVGVGAGETQYF

length: 16
J: TRBJ2-7
size: -
D: -
V: TRBV5-1
DNA: TGCGCCAGCAGCTTGGCGGGGAGCGGCCCTTCCTACGAGCAGTACTTC
CDR3: CASSLAGSGPSYEQYF

length: 17
J: TRBJ2-2
size: -
D: TRBD2
V: TRBV19
DNA: TGTGCCAGTAGTATGACTAGCAGCCGCGCGAACACCGGGGAGCTGTTTTTT
CDR3: CASSMTSSRANTGELFF

length: 14
J: TRBJ2-2
size: -
D: TRBD1
V: TRBV6-4
DNA: TGTGCCAGCAGCGCGGGACAGGGCACCGGGGAGCTGTTTTTT
CDR3: CASSAGQGTGELFF

length: 12
J: TRBJ2-7
size: -
D: TRBD2
V: TRBV5-1
DNA: TGCGCCAGCAGCTCGGGGGGGTACGAGCAGTACTTC
CDR3: CASSSGGYEQYF

length: 15
J: TRBJ1-3
size: -
D: -
V: TRBV28
DNA: TGTGCCAGCAGTTTAGCGGGATTAAGTGGAAACACCATATATTTT
CDR3: CASSLAGLSGNTIYF

length: 17
J: TRBJ2-1
size: -
D: TRBD2
V: TRBV7-9
DNA: TGTGCCAGCAGCTCCGGGACTAGAATCCGATCTTCAAATGAGCAGTTCTTC
CDR3: CASSSGTRIRSSNEQFF

length: 14
J: TRBJ1-2
size: -
D: -
V: TRBV6-5
DNA: TGTGCCAGCAGTTACGGGACTACTAACTATGGCTACACCTTC
CDR3: CASSYGTTNYGYTF

length: 14
J: TRBJ1-5
size: once
D: TRBD1
V: TRBV5-1
DNA: TGCGCCAGCATAAGACAGGGGGCTGGGCAGCCCCAGCATTTT
CDR3: CASIRQGAGQPQHF

length: 12
J: TRBJ2-1
size: -
D: -
V: TRBV7-2
DNA: TGTGCCAGCAGCTTAGCGACAGGAGGGGTGTTCTTC
CDR3: CASSLATGGVFF

length: 13
J: TRBJ1-2
size: -
D: -
V: TRBV6-5
DNA: TGTGCCAGCAGTCTGGACAGTAACTATGGCTACACCTTC
CDR3: CASSLDSNYGYTF

length: 13
J: TRBJ2-5
size: once
D: -
V: TRBV18
DNA: TGTGCCAGCTCACCAATCAATCGAGAGACCCAGTACTTC
CDR3: CASSPINRETQYF

length: 14
J: TRBJ2-2
size: -
D: -
V: TRBV2
DNA: TGTGCCAGCAGTGAATGGGGGGACATCGGGGAGCTGTTTTTT
CDR3: CASSEWGDIGELFF

length: 17
J: TRBJ1-6
size: -
D: TRBD1
V: TRBV28
DNA: TGTGCCAGCAGTTTATCTCGGCGGGACAGGGCCAATTCACCCCTCCACTTT
CDR3: CASSLSRRDRANSPLHF

length: 16
J: TRBJ1-1
size: -
D: -
V: TRBV2
DNA: TGTGCCAGCAGGGTTGACGGACGAGGGCTGAACACTGAAGCTTTCTTT
CDR3: CASRVDGRGLNTEAFF

length: 16
J: TRBJ1-6
size: -
D: -
V: TRBV6-6
DNA: TGTGCCAGCAGTTTCACAGGGTTCGGGTCTAATTCACCCCTCCACTTT
CDR3: CASSFTGFGSNSPLHF

length: 14
J: TRBJ2-1
size: -
D: TRBD2
V: TRBV6-6
DNA: TGTGCCAGCAGTTACACCGGACTAGGCAATGAGCAGTTCTTC
CDR3: CASSYTGLGNEQFF

length: 14
J: TRBJ2-7
size: -
D: -
V: TRBV2
DNA: TGTGCCAGCAGTGAGGGGTACAGGAGCTACGAGCAGTACTTC
CDR3: CASSEGYRSYEQYF

length: 12
J: TRBJ1-5
size: once
D: -
V: TRBV19
DNA: TGTGCCAGTAGTTTTCACGATCAGCCCCAGCATTTT
CDR3: CASSFHDQPQHF

length: 14
J: TRBJ1-1
size: -
D: -
V: TRBV25-1
DNA: TGTGCCAGCAGTGAATATGCTCGGCAGGGTGCAGCTTTCTTT
CDR3: CASSEYARQGAAFF

length: 13
J: TRBJ2-6
size: -
D: -
V: TRBV14
DNA: TGTGCCAGTTCAAACTCTGGGGCCAACGTCCTGACTTTC
CDR3: CASSNSGANVLTF

length: 14
J: TRBJ2-5
size: -
D: TRBD2
V: TRBV10-3
DNA: TGTGCCATCAACTCCGGGACTACAAAAGAGACCCAGTACTTC
CDR3: CAINSGTTKETQYF

length: 16
J: TRBJ2-2
size: -
D: -
V: TRBV7-8
DNA: TGTGCCAGCAGCGCCCCCGGAGGAGCGGGTCGCGGGGAGCTGTTTTTT
CDR3: CASSAPGGAGRGELFF

length: 16
J: TRBJ1-2
size: -
D: -
V: TRBV18
DNA: TGTGCCAGCTCACCAGGGTTGGGCTCCACTACGAATGGCTACACCTTC
CDR3: CASSPGLGSTTNGYTF

length: 11
J: TRBJ2-5
size: -
D: -
V: TRBV5-6
DNA: TGTGCCAGCAGCGCGGCGAGGGAGCAGTACTTC
CDR3: CASSAAREQYF

length: 13
J: TRBJ2-5
size: -
D: -
V: TRBV7-7
DNA: TGTGCTAGCAGCTGGATGGGTAGTGAGACCCAGTACTTC
CDR3: CASSWMGSETQYF

length: 15
J: TRBJ2-7
size: -
D: TRBD1
V: TRBV6-5
DNA: TGTGCCAGCATTAGGGGACAGGGGGGAAACTACGAGCAGTACTTC
CDR3: CASIRGQGGNYEQYF

length: 14
J: TRBJ1-5
size: few
D: -
V: TRBV29-1
DNA: TGCAGCGTTGGGGACGGAGGTAGGGATCAGCCCCAGCATTTT
CDR3: CSVGDGGRDQPQHF

length: 14
J: TRBJ1-1
size: -
D: TRBD1
V: TRBV18
DNA: TGTGCCAGCTCACCCTTCCAGGGGGACACTGAAGCTTTCTTT
CDR3: CASSPFQGDTEAFF

length: 13
J: TRBJ1-2
size: -
D: -
V: TRBV13
DNA: TGTGCCAGCAGCTTAGTGGGTGGCTATGGCTACACCTTC
CDR3: CASSLVGGYGYTF

length: 16
J: TRBJ2-2
size: -
D: TRBD1
V: TRBV11-2
DNA: TGTGCCAGCAGCTGGAGGACAGGGCCTGCCACCGGGGAGCTGTTTTTT
CDR3: CASSWRTGPATGELFF

length: 15
J: TRBJ1-5
size: -
D: -
V: TRBV27
DNA: TGTGCCAGCAGTTTAGGGGGAGATCGCAATCAGCCCCAGCATTTT
CDR3: CASSLGGDRNQPQHF

length: 15
J: TRBJ2-7
size: once
D: TRBD2
V: TRBV9
DNA: TGTGCCAGCAGCCCCTTTTTAGCGGGACCTCCCGAGCAGTACTTC
CDR3: CASSPFLAGPPEQYF

length: 12
J: TRBJ2-5
size: -
D: TRBD1
V: TRBV7-9
DNA: TGTGCCAGCAGCTGGGACAGGGAGACCCAGTACTTC
CDR3: CASSWDRETQYF

length: 13
J: TRBJ1-5
size: -
D: TRBD1
V: TRBV7-9
DNA: TGTGCCAGCAGCCTGGGACAGAATCAGCCCCAGCATTTT
CDR3: CASSLGQNQPQHF

length: 12
J: TRBJ2-5
size: -
D: -
V: TRBV5-6
DNA: TGTGCCAGCAGCTGGACCGCTGAGACCCAGTACTTC
CDR3: CASSWTAETQYF

length: 15
J: TRBJ2-7
size: -
D: TRBD2
V: TRBV6-6
DNA: TGTGCCAGCAGCCAGGTCGCTAGCGGGACTAGCGAGCAGTACTTC
CDR3: CASSQVASGTSEQYF

length: 16
J: TRBJ2-1
size: -
D: -
V: TRBV1
DNA: TGCACCAGCAGCCAAGTGGTGCTAGCGGGAGCGCTGGAGCAGTTCTTC
CDR3: CTSSQVVLAGALEQFF

length: 13
J: TRBJ1-6
size: -
D: -
V: TRBV5-1
DNA: TGCGCCAGCAGCTTTACAGGGACTTCACCCCTCCACTTT
CDR3: CASSFTGTSPLHF

length: 15
J: TRBJ1-6
size: -
D: -
V: TRBV10-3
DNA: TGTGCCATCAGTAGACAGCCTGAAGGAAATTCACCCCTCCACTTT
CDR3: CAISRQPEGNSPLHF

length: 15
J: TRBJ2-7
size: once
D: -
V: TRBV30
DNA: TGTGCCTGGAGCGCCGGAAGGGCCCCCTCCTACGAGCAGTACTTC
CDR3: CAWSAGRAPSYEQYF

length: 17
J: TRBJ2-2
size: once
D: -
V: TRBV28
DNA: TGTGCCAGCACCTCCACTGAATGGGGGGCGAACACCGGGGAGCTGTTTTTT
CDR3: CASTSTEWGANTGELFF